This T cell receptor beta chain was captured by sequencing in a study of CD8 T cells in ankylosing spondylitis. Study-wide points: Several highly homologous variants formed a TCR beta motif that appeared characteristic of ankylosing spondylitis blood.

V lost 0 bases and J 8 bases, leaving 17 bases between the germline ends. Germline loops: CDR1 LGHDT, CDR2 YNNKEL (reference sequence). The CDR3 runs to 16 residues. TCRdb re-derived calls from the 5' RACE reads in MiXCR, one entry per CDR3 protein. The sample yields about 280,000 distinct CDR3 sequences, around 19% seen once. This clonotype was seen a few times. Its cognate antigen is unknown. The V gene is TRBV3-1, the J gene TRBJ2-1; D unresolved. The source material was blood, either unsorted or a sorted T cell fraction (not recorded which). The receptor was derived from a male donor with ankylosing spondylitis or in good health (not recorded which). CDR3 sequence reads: CASSQDRPRMGDEQFF. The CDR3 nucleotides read TGTGCCAGCAGCCAAGATAGGCCTAGGATGGGTGATGAGCAGTTCTTC.